These T cell receptor beta chains were read from a single sample in a study of shared clonotypes between healthy human individuals. The repertoire was sequenced with immunoSEQ multiplex PCR; TCRdb's copy has only in-frame clones and lacks some. The sample holds approximately 530,000 clones, approximately 95% seen once. Sequencing used naive CD4+ T cells sorted from blood. These TCRs come from a woman in her twenties or thirties in good health. CDR3s include the opening cysteine and the closing phenylalanine or tryptophan. D genes are given only for firm matches. Rows give clone size only sometimes, using once, few, many, or a class for an expanded clone.

V gene: TRBV15
D gene: .
clone size: .
J gene: TRBJ1-5
CDR3 DNA: TGTGCCACCAGCAGATCCGGGGGCAATCAGCCCCAGCATTTT
CDR3 protein: CATSRSGGNQPQHF

V gene: TRBV5-1
D gene: TRBD2
clone size: once
J gene: TRBJ2-7
CDR3 DNA: TGCGCCAGCAGCCGAATAGCGGGAGGATCCTACGAGCAGTACTTC
CDR3 protein: CASSRIAGGSYEQYF

V gene: TRBV13
D gene: .
clone size: once
J gene: TRBJ2-7
CDR3 DNA: TGTGCCAGCAGCTTAGAGGCTCGATCCTACGAGCAGTACTTC
CDR3 protein: CASSLEARSYEQYF

V gene: TRBV5-8
D gene: .
clone size: .
J gene: TRBJ2-7
CDR3 DNA: TGTGCCAGCGTGGGGCACTACGAGCAGTACTTC
CDR3 protein: CASVGHYEQYF

V gene: TRBV4-1
D gene: .
clone size: few
J gene: TRBJ2-7
CDR3 DNA: TGCGCCAGCAGCCAACCGGGACGGACCTACGAGCAGTACTTC
CDR3 protein: CASSQPGRTYEQYF

V gene: TRBV19
D gene: .
clone size: .
J gene: TRBJ1-2
CDR3 DNA: TGTGCCAGTAGTATTCCTGTTCGGGACTATGGCTACACCTTC
CDR3 protein: CASSIPVRDYGYTF

V gene: TRBV5-1
D gene: TRBD2
clone size: once
J gene: TRBJ2-7
CDR3 DNA: TGCGCCAGCAGCTTGGGGGGGCTAGCGGGATACGAGCAGTACTTC
CDR3 protein: CASSLGGLAGYEQYF

V gene: TRBV28
D gene: TRBD2
clone size: .
J gene: TRBJ2-1
CDR3 DNA: TGTGCCAGCAGTTCGCCGACTAGCGGGTCCTACAATGAGCAGTTCTTC
CDR3 protein: CASSSPTSGSYNEQFF

V gene: TRBV4-2
D gene: TRBD2
clone size: .
J gene: TRBJ2-7
CDR3 DNA: TGTGCCAGCAGCCGAGGGACTAGCGCCCAGAGCTCCTACGAGCAGTACTTC
CDR3 protein: CASSRGTSAQSSYEQYF

V gene: TRBV28
D gene: .
clone size: .
J gene: TRBJ1-4
CDR3 DNA: TGTGCCAGCAGTTTATCCACTAATGAAAAACTGTTTTTT
CDR3 protein: CASSLSTNEKLFF

V gene: TRBV27
D gene: TRBD2
clone size: .
J gene: TRBJ2-1
CDR3 DNA: TGTGCCAGCAGTTCAAGGCCTAGCGGGAACAATGAGCAGTTCTTC
CDR3 protein: CASSSRPSGNNEQFF

V gene: TRBV27
D gene: TRBD2
clone size: .
J gene: TRBJ2-7
CDR3 DNA: TGTGCCAGCAAAACCAAAGCGGGAGGGCGGGGTGAGCAGTACTTC
CDR3 protein: CASKTKAGGRGEQYF

V gene: TRBV6-1
D gene: .
clone size: .
J gene: TRBJ1-1
CDR3 DNA: TGTGCCAGCAGGATTAGGCGGACTGAAGCTTTCTTT
CDR3 protein: CASRIRRTEAFF

V gene: TRBV4-1
D gene: TRBD1
clone size: .
J gene: TRBJ1-4
CDR3 DNA: TGCGCCAGCAGTCGACAGGGGATTAATGAAAAACTGTTTTTT
CDR3 protein: CASSRQGINEKLFF

V gene: TRBV29-1
D gene: .
clone size: once
J gene: TRBJ2-7
CDR3 DNA: TGCAGCGTTGCCCGTATGGGGGGCGGCGAGCAGTACTTC
CDR3 protein: CSVARMGGGEQYF

V gene: TRBV6-6
D gene: .
clone size: .
J gene: TRBJ2-1
CDR3 DNA: TGTGCCAGCGGGATGAGGGAGCAGTTCTTC
CDR3 protein: CASGMREQFF

V gene: TRBV6-1
D gene: TRBD1
clone size: .
J gene: TRBJ1-3
CDR3 DNA: TGTGCCAGCAGTGAGCGACAGGGAGGCGGAAACACCATATATTTT
CDR3 protein: CASSERQGGGNTIYF

V gene: TRBV2
D gene: TRBD1
clone size: .
J gene: TRBJ1-4
CDR3 DNA: TGTGCCATACAGGGGGCAACTAATGAAAAACTGTTTTTT
CDR3 protein: CAIQGATNEKLFF

V gene: TRBV10-1
D gene: TRBD2
clone size: .
J gene: TRBJ2-3
CDR3 DNA: TGCGCCAGCAGTGGCCTAGCGGGGGGACGCACAGATACGCAGTATTTT
CDR3 protein: CASSGLAGGRTDTQYF

V gene: TRBV28
D gene: .
clone size: .
J gene: TRBJ1-2
CDR3 DNA: TGTGCCAGCAGTTCCGCCATGGGGGGGGCGCCGAACTATGGCTACACCTTC
CDR3 protein: CASSSAMGGAPNYGYTF

V gene: TRBV7-2
D gene: .
clone size: .
J gene: TRBJ2-1
CDR3 DNA: TGTGCCAGCAGCTACACCCGGGACAACAATGAGCAGTTCTTC
CDR3 protein: CASSYTRDNNEQFF

V gene: TRBV28
D gene: .
clone size: .
J gene: TRBJ1-2
CDR3 DNA: TGTGCCAGCAGTTTGGACGCGGGGGCCTCTGGCTACACCTTC
CDR3 protein: CASSLDAGASGYTF

V gene: TRBV6-5
D gene: TRBD1
clone size: .
J gene: TRBJ2-7
CDR3 DNA: TGTGCCAGCAGTACGGCGGGGACAGGTAGCTACGAGCAGTACTTC
CDR3 protein: CASSTAGTGSYEQYF

V gene: TRBV2
D gene: TRBD1
clone size: .
J gene: TRBJ2-7
CDR3 DNA: TGTGCCAGCAGGGCCTGGGGACAGGGGGCGGGAGAGCAGTACTTC
CDR3 protein: CASRAWGQGAGEQYF

V gene: TRBV18
D gene: .
clone size: .
J gene: TRBJ1-1
CDR3 DNA: TGTGCCAGCTCAGAAGGTGTTGCTCTTTTGAAAGCTTTCTTT
CDR3 protein: CASSEGVALLKAFF

V gene: TRBV5-1
D gene: .
clone size: .
J gene: TRBJ1-1
CDR3 DNA: TGCGCCAGCAGCTTCTCTACACAGAACACTGAAGCTTTCTTT
CDR3 protein: CASSFSTQNTEAFF

V gene: TRBV29-1
D gene: TRBD2
clone size: .
J gene: TRBJ2-3
CDR3 DNA: TGCAGCGTTGATGCGACTAGCGGGAGGGCCCGGCCAGATACGCAGTATTTT
CDR3 protein: CSVDATSGRARPDTQYF

V gene: TRBV7-9
D gene: .
clone size: once
J gene: TRBJ2-6
CDR3 DNA: TGTGCCAGCTATCCTCCGGGGACCGGGGCCAACGTCCTGACTTTC
CDR3 protein: CASYPPGTGANVLTF

V gene: TRBV29-1
D gene: TRBD2
clone size: .
J gene: TRBJ2-1
CDR3 DNA: TGCAGCGTTTGGAATAGCGGGAGAATCGGCAATGAGCAGTTCTTC
CDR3 protein: CSVWNSGRIGNEQFF

V gene: TRBV6-5
D gene: .
clone size: .
J gene: TRBJ2-1
CDR3 DNA: TGTGCCAGCAGTTACTCCGTTAGCGGCTACAATGAGCAGTTCTTC
CDR3 protein: CASSYSVSGYNEQFF

V gene: TRBV18
D gene: TRBD1
clone size: .
J gene: TRBJ1-1
CDR3 DNA: TGTGCCAGCTCAAAGGGGGCCATGAACACTGAAGCTTTCTTT
CDR3 protein: CASSKGAMNTEAFF

V gene: TRBV6-7
D gene: TRBD1
clone size: .
J gene: TRBJ2-1
CDR3 DNA: TGTGCCAGCAGCCTGACAGGGCCGAAGTACAATGAGCAGTTCTTC
CDR3 protein: CASSLTGPKYNEQFF

V gene: TRBV10-3
D gene: .
clone size: .
J gene: TRBJ1-1
CDR3 DNA: TGTGCCATCAGTGAGTCAGGGAGACAAAACACTGAAGCTTTCTTT
CDR3 protein: CAISESGRQNTEAFF

V gene: TRBV7-3
D gene: TRBD1
clone size: .
J gene: TRBJ1-1
CDR3 DNA: TGTGCCAGCAGCCCAACCGGACAGGAGCGTGAAGCTTTCTTT
CDR3 protein: CASSPTGQEREAFF

V gene: TRBV7-9
D gene: .
clone size: once
J gene: TRBJ2-5
CDR3 DNA: TGTGCCAGCAGCGGGAGAGAGACCCAGTACTTC
CDR3 protein: CASSGRETQYF

V gene: TRBV7-6
D gene: .
clone size: once
J gene: TRBJ2-7
CDR3 DNA: TGTGCAACCTGGGGGGAACCGCCCTACGAGCAGTACTTC
CDR3 protein: CATWGEPPYEQYF

V gene: TRBV7-6
D gene: .
clone size: once
J gene: TRBJ2-7
CDR3 DNA: TGTGCCAGCAGCTTGGAGGGGGGACGACCCTACGAGCAGTACTTC
CDR3 protein: CASSLEGGRPYEQYF

V gene: TRBV10-2
D gene: TRBD1
clone size: few
J gene: TRBJ2-7
CDR3 DNA: TGCGCCAGCAGCGGGGGACAGGAACTCTACGAGCAGTACTTC
CDR3 protein: CASSGGQELYEQYF

V gene: TRBV7-9
D gene: .
clone size: .
J gene: TRBJ2-7
CDR3 DNA: TGTGCCAGCAGTTACCCGCGGGGCGGGAACTCCTACGAGCAGTACTTC
CDR3 protein: CASSYPRGGNSYEQYF

V gene: TRBV2
D gene: .
clone size: .
J gene: TRBJ2-1
CDR3 DNA: TGTGCCAGCAGTGTGCTGCGGGGGCACAATGAGCAGTTCTTC
CDR3 protein: CASSVLRGHNEQFF

V gene: TRBV25-1
D gene: .
clone size: once
J gene: TRBJ1-2
CDR3 DNA: TGTGCCAGCAGTGCTGTTGGACCAACTAACTATGGCTACACCTTC
CDR3 protein: CASSAVGPTNYGYTF

V gene: TRBV19
D gene: .
clone size: .
J gene: TRBJ1-2
CDR3 DNA: TGTGCCAGTAGTCTCCCCGGGGTTAACTATGGCTACACCTTC
CDR3 protein: CASSLPGVNYGYTF

V gene: TRBV7-2
D gene: TRBD2
clone size: .
J gene: TRBJ2-2
CDR3 DNA: TGTGCCAGCAGCATCGCTTTGCTAGCGGTTAACACCGGGGAGCTGTTTTTT
CDR3 protein: CASSIALLAVNTGELFF

V gene: TRBV7-9
D gene: .
clone size: .
J gene: TRBJ1-2
CDR3 DNA: TGTGCCAGCAGCCCACTTCCGGGCTATGGCTACACCTTC
CDR3 protein: CASSPLPGYGYTF

V gene: TRBV7-9
D gene: TRBD2
clone size: .
J gene: TRBJ2-1
CDR3 DNA: TGTGCCAGCAGCTTACGAAGCGGGAGGGCTTACAATGAGCAGTTCTTC
CDR3 protein: CASSLRSGRAYNEQFF

V gene: TRBV5-1
D gene: TRBD2
clone size: .
J gene: TRBJ2-7
CDR3 DNA: TGCGCCAGCTCTTTCGGGAGGCGAAAGGACGAGCAGTACTTC
CDR3 protein: CASSFGRRKDEQYF

V gene: TRBV7-6
D gene: TRBD2
clone size: .
J gene: TRBJ2-7
CDR3 DNA: TGTGCCAGCAGCCCCTCGGCGGGGGGCTACCACGAGCAGTACTTC
CDR3 protein: CASSPSAGGYHEQYF

V gene: TRBV5-1
D gene: .
clone size: .
J gene: TRBJ2-5
CDR3 DNA: TGCGCCAGCAGCGCATCGGTCCAAGAGACCCAGTACTTC
CDR3 protein: CASSASVQETQYF

V gene: TRBV9
D gene: .
clone size: once
J gene: TRBJ1-5
CDR3 DNA: TGTGCCAGCAGCGTAGATGGGAGCAATCAGCCCCAGCATTTT
CDR3 protein: CASSVDGSNQPQHF

V gene: TRBV15
D gene: TRBD1
clone size: .
J gene: TRBJ2-5
CDR3 DNA: TGTGCCACCAGCAGAGATCTTTTGGGGACAGGGCATGAGCAGTACTTC
CDR3 protein: CATSRDLLGTGHEQYF

V gene: TRBV5-1
D gene: .
clone size: once
J gene: TRBJ1-3
CDR3 DNA: TGCGCCAGCAGCTTGGGAGTTCCGGACACCATATATTTT
CDR3 protein: CASSLGVPDTIYF

V gene: TRBV6-5
D gene: .
clone size: .
J gene: TRBJ1-4
CDR3 DNA: TGTGCCAGCAGTTCGCCGGGCCTCGAGGGGGAAAAACTGTTTTTT
CDR3 protein: CASSSPGLEGEKLFF

V gene: TRBV6-5
D gene: TRBD2
clone size: .
J gene: TRBJ2-7
CDR3 DNA: TGTGCCAGCATGCAGCGGGAGCGAGGCTACGAGCAGTACTTC
CDR3 protein: CASMQRERGYEQYF

V gene: TRBV18
D gene: .
clone size: .
J gene: TRBJ2-3
CDR3 DNA: TGTGCCAGCTCACCTGGGGCCTTCGGGCGCACAGATACGCAGTATTTT
CDR3 protein: CASSPGAFGRTDTQYF

V gene: TRBV6-5
D gene: TRBD2
clone size: .
J gene: TRBJ2-3
CDR3 DNA: TGTGCCAGCAGTACTAGCGGAAGCACAGATACGCAGTATTTT
CDR3 protein: CASSTSGSTDTQYF

V gene: TRBV28
D gene: TRBD2
clone size: once
J gene: TRBJ2-7
CDR3 DNA: TGTGCCAGCAGTCCTGAAGCGGGATTAAGTTTCTACGAGCAGTACTTC
CDR3 protein: CASSPEAGLSFYEQYF

V gene: TRBV4-1
D gene: .
clone size: .
J gene: TRBJ1-3
CDR3 DNA: TGCGCCAGCAGCCAAGAGGAACTGATTAAGGACTCTGGAAACACCATATATTTT
CDR3 protein: CASSQEELIKDSGNTIYF

V gene: TRBV7-2
D gene: .
clone size: .
J gene: TRBJ2-7
CDR3 DNA: TGTGCCAGCAGCAGGGACTCCGGTTTGAACTACGAGCAGTACTTC
CDR3 protein: CASSRDSGLNYEQYF

V gene: TRBV14
D gene: TRBD2
clone size: .
J gene: TRBJ2-3
CDR3 DNA: TGTGCCAGCAGCCAATCCCCCGGGAGGGCCTCCGCAGATACGCAGTATTTT
CDR3 protein: CASSQSPGRASADTQYF

V gene: TRBV19
D gene: .
clone size: .
J gene: TRBJ1-5
CDR3 DNA: TGTGCCAGTAGTATTGGCACAGGTCCCCGGTTACCCCAGCATTTT
CDR3 protein: CASSIGTGPRLPQHF